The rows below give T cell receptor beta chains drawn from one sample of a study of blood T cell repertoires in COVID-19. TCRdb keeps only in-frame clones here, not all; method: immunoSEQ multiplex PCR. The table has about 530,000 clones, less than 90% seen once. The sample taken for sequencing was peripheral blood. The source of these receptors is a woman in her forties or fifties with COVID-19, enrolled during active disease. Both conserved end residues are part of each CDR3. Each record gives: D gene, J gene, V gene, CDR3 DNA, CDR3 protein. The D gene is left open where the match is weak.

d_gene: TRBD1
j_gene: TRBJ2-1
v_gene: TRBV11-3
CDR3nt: TGTGCCAGCAGCTACGGACAGGACAATGAGCAGTTCTTC
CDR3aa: CASSYGQDNEQFF

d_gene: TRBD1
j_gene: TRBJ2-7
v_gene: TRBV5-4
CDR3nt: TGTGCCAGCAAGGCGGGGGACAGGGCCTACGAGCAGTACTTC
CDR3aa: CASKAGDRAYEQYF

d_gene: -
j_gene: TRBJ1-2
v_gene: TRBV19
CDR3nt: TGTGCCAGTAGGACCCAGGGGTCCTATGGCTACACCTTC
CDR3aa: CASRTQGSYGYTF

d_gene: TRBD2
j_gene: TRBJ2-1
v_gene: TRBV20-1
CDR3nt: TGCAGTGCTAGTGCGGACTTGACTAGCGGAACCGACAATGAGCAGTTCTTC
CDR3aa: CSASADLTSGTDNEQFF

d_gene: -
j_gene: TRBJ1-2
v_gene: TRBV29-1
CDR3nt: TGCAGCGTTGCCCCTACAGGAGGGGACTATGGCTACACCTTC
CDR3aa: CSVAPTGGDYGYTF

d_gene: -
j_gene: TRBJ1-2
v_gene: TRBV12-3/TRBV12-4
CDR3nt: TGTGCCAGCAGTCTTCACAGGGAAGGTGGCTACACCTTC
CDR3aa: CASSLHREGGYTF

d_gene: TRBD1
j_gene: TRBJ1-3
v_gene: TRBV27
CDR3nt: TGTGCCAGCAGTACACCTCTTAGGGGGCAGCGCTCTGGAAACACCATATATTTT
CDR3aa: CASSTPLRGQRSGNTIYF

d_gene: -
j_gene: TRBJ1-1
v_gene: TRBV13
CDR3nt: TGTGCCAGCAGCTTAGAGGCTGGGCGGGTGAACACTGAAGCTTTCTTT
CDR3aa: CASSLEAGRVNTEAFF

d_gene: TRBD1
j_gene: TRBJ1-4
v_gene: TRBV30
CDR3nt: TGTGCCTGGAGTCTGGACAGGGCTCCTAATGAAAAACTGTTTTTT
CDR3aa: CAWSLDRAPNEKLFF

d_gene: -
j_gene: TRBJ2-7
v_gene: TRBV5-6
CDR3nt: TGTGCCAGCAGCTTGACCCTAGCGTCCGACGAGCAGTACTTC
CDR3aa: CASSLTLASDEQYF

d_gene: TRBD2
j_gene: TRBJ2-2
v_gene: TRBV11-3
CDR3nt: TGTGCCAGCAGCTTACGTACTAGCGGTACCGGGGAGCTGTTTTTT
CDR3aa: CASSLRTSGTGELFF

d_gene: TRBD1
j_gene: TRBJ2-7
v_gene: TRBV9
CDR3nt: TGTGCCAGCAGCGTACACGGACAGGGAACCTACGAGCAGTACTTC
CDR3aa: CASSVHGQGTYEQYF

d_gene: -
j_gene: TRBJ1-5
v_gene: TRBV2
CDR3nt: TGTGCCAGCAGCAGGTCCGTATCGAGCAATCAGCCCCAGCATTTT
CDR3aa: CASSRSVSSNQPQHF

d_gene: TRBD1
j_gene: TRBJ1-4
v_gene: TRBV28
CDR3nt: TGTGCCAGCAGTTTAGCGGCAGGGGGCGATGAAAAACTGTTTTTT
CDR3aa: CASSLAAGGDEKLFF

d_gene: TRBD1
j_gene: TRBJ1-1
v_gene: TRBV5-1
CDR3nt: TGCGCCAGCAGTTTGAGGGTGGGACAGTTGAACACTGAAGCTTTCTTT
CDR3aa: CASSLRVGQLNTEAFF

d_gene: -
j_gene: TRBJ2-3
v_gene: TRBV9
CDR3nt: TGTGCCAGCAGCGTTCAGGGGTTGGCAGATACGCAGTATTTT
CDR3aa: CASSVQGLADTQYF

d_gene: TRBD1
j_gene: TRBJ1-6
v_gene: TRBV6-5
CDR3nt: TGTGCCAGCAGTTACCTCCCGGGACAGGGTAATTCACCCCTCCACTTT
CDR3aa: CASSYLPGQGNSPLHF